These 8 T cell receptor beta chains share one sample of origin, sequenced in a study of identical twins. From the 5' RACE reads, TCRdb called clonotypes with MiXCR, one entry per CDR3 protein. The table shows around 490,000 distinct CDR3 sequences, with roughly 15% occurring only once. The same sample was also used in a study of yellow fever vaccine responses in identical twins.

The sequenced sample consisted of CD4+ T cells sorted from blood. The receptor source for this set is a woman aged 18-29 years in good health.

This clonotype has just a few counts. The chain couples TRBV11-2 to TRBJ2-1; 10 bases align to TRBD2. With 0 bases clipped from V and 7 bases from J, the junction kept 6 bases outside the gene matches. The CDR3 sequence is 16 residues long. Germline V gene lookup returns CDR1 SGHAT and CDR2 FQNNGV. DNA of the CDR3: TGTGCCAGCAGCTTAGAGGCTAGCGGGAGTGGAAATGAGCAGTTCTTC. It codes for CASSLEASGSGNEQFF.

This clonotype has ten or more counts. The J gene is TRBJ2-2, the V gene TRBV4-1; D uncertain. Per germline, CDR1 MGHRA and CDR2 YSYEKL. The CDR3 has 17 residues. V lost 5 bases to trimming and J lost 6 bases, with 22 bases between them. The CDR3 reads CASSSGYLTPRPGELFF. The CDR3 region has the DNA TGCGCCAGCAGCTCTGGGTATCTCACGCCTCGACCCGGGGAGCTGTTTTTT.

This clonotype was observed a few times. The chain uses TRBV6-5 and TRBJ2-2; D ambiguous. Trimming removed 2 bases from V and 5 bases from J, with 9 bases in between. This CDR3 has 14 amino acids. CDR1 and CDR2 from the germline V gene are MNHEY and SVGAGI. CDR3 DNA sequence: TGTGCCAGCAGTTACACCCCGGGTACCGGGGAGCTGTTTTTT. This sequence encodes CASSYTPGTGELFF.

This clonotype has a handful of counts. The chain joins TRBV6-1 to TRBJ2-3; a weak D match, TRBD2 (6 bases). Germline loops: CDR1 MNHNS, CDR2 SASEGT. There are 15 residues in the CDR3. V lost 4 bases and J 6 bases, leaving 17 bases between the germline ends. The CDR3 nucleotides read TGTGCCAGCAGTGTCGGGAGTGGGCCTTCGGATACGCAGTATTTT. It codes for CASSVGSGPSDTQYF.

There are many counts of this clonotype. The chain recombines TRBV7-8 with TRBJ2-2; 15 positions match TRBD2. The trim removed 1 base at V and 4 bases at J, leaving 7 bases unmatched. The CDR3 has 19 amino acids. Looked up from germline, CDR1 is SGHVS and CDR2 is FQNEAQ. The CDR3 DNA is TGTGCCAGCAGCTTAGTTGGACTAGCGGGAGGGCTGAGCACCGGGGAGCTGTTTTTT. Amino acid sequence: CASSLVGLAGGLSTGELFF.

The V and J genes are TRBV7-9 and TRBJ1-2; 8 bases match TRBD1. CDR1 is SEHNR and CDR2 is FQNEAQ in the germline V gene (reference sequence). The J segment lost 5 bases and the V segment lost 8 bases, leaving 1 base of the junction unmatched. The CDR3 extends over 11 amino acids. In DNA form, the CDR3 reads TGTGCCAGCCAGGGGGCATATGGCTACACCTTC. Its protein product is CASQGAYGYTF.

This clonotype has only a few counts. J is TRBJ1-3 and V is TRBV5-1; possibly TRBD1 for D (5 bases). Germline V gives CDR1 SGHRS, CDR2 YFSETQ. The CDR3 length is 12 residues. The V and J ends lost 8 bases and 2 bases respectively, with 8 bases between them. The CDR3 loop reads CASWGAGNTIYF. CDR3 DNA: TGCGCCAGTTGGGGGGCTGGAAACACCATATATTTT.

The genes are TRBV14 and TRBJ2-7; D may be TRBD2 (6 bases). V was trimmed by 0 bases and J by 3 bases, leaving 18 bases between them. CDR3 length equals 17 residues. The germline gives CDR1 SGHDN, CDR2 FVKESK. CDR3 amino acids: CASSQEFEAGLGYEQYV. The DNA for the CDR3 is TGTGCCAGCAGCCAAGAATTTGAGGCGGGGCTGGGCTACGAGCAGTACGTC.